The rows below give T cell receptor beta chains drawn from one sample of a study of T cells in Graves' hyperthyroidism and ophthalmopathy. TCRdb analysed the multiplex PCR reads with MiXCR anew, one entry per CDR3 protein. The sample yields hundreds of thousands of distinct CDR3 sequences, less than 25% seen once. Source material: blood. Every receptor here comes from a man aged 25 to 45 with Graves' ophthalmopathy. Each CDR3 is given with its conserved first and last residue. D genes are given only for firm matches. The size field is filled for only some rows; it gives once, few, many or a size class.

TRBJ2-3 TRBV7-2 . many TGTGCCAGCAGCTTGGCGGACAGCACAGATACGCAGTATTTT CASSLADSTDTQYF
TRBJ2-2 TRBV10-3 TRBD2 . TGTGCCAGCCAGACGGGAGGCCCTACCGGGGAGCTGTTTTTT CASQTGGPTGELFF
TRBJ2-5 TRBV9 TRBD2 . TGTGCCAGCAGCTTACGGACTAGCGGCCAAGAGACCCAGTACTTC CASSLRTSGQETQYF
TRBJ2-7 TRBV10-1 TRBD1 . TGCGCCAGCAGTGACCAGTCTTGGACAGGTTTTGGACATTACGAGCAGTACTTC CASSDQSWTGFGHYEQYF
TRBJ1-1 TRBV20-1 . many TGCAGTGCTAGGTCTGCGATGAACACTGAAGCTTTCTTT CSARSAMNTEAFF
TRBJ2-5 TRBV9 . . TGTGCCAGCAGCGCGGAGGGGACCGACAGGACCCAGTACTTC CASSAEGTDRTQYF
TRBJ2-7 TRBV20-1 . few TGCAGTGCTAGAGATAAAGGGGCCGAGCAGTACTTC CSARDKGAEQYF
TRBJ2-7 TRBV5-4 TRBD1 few TGTGCCAGCAGCGCATCCGGGGCAGGGGGCTACGAGCAGTACTTC CASSASGAGGYEQYF
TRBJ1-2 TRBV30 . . TGTGCCTGGAGTGTACCCCCGCCGATTAATGGCTACACCTTC CAWSVPPPINGYTF
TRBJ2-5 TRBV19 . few TGTGCCAGTAGTAGGTCCGGGGACCAAGAGACCCAGTACTTC CASSRSGDQETQYF